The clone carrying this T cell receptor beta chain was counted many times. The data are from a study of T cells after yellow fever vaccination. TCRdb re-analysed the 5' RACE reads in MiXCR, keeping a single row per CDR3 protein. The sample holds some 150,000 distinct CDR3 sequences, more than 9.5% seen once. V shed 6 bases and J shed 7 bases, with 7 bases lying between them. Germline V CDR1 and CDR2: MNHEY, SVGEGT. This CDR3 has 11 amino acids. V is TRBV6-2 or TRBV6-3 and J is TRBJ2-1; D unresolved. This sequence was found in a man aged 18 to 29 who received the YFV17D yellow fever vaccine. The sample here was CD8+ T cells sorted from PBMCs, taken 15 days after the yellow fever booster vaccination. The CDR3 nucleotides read TGTGCCAGCAGCTATTCGAATGAGCAGTTCTTC. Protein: CASSYSNEQFF.